These 14 T cell receptor delta chains were sequenced from one sample in a study of Vδ1+ human thymocytes. Antigen specificity for these receptors is unknown. RNA was extracted from the cells and then reverse transcribed. CDR3 amplicons came from multiplex PCR with pooled V-gene forward and constant-region reverse primers. TCRdb repeated clone calling on the multiplex PCR reads with CATT. The sample carries 20,000 to 25,000 delta-chain clones, approximately 8.8% recorded once. Broader study findings: Highly polyclonal TRG and TRD repertoires with Gaussian CDR3 length distributions appeared in thymus.

The sequenced material came from Vdelta1+ gamma-delta thymocytes from the thymus. The subset denotes: FACS-sorted CD3+ TCRalphabeta- TCRVdelta1+ TCRVdelta2- thymocytes. The receptor source for this set is a child less than two years old who had congenital heart surgery.

This clone was detected only a few times. The junction departs from the called germline gene at one end, perhaps through a read error. This sample also contains other DNA sequences that code for the same CDR3. The chain joins TRDV1 to TRDJ1, with 9 bases fitting TRDD3. CDR1 is TSWWSYY, CDR2 QGS, per germline. The CDR3 is made up of 21 amino acids. For the CDR3, the DNA is TGTGCTCTTGGGGGACCAAGGGGATCCCGGACTGGGGGAACCTACACCGATAAGCTCATCTTT. Translating gives CALGGPRGSRTGGTYTDKLIF.

Note on this clone: The sample contains more than one DNA sequence encoding this CDR3. The chain couples TRDV1 to TRDJ1; possibly TRDD3 for D (6 bases). The germline CDR1 and CDR2 sequences are TSWWSYY and QGS. The CDR3 covers 22 residues. V was pared by 3 bases and J by 0 bases, with 32 bases between. CDR3: CALGEFTLPPWGWGPYTDKLIF. CDR3 nucleotide sequence: TGTGCTCTTGGGGAGTTTACCCTCCCCCCCTGGGGCTGGGGACCGTACACCGATAAACTCATCTTT.

This clone was counted between two and nine times. The chain joins TRDV1 to TRDJ1; a weak D match, TRDD3 (6 bases). The CDR3 consists of 21 residues. Per the germline V gene, CDR1 is TSWWSYY and CDR2 is QGS. Trimming took off 3 bases at V and 0 bases at J, with 29 bases between the two ends. The CDR3 loop reads CALGDQEPTNLGPEYTDKLIF. DNA for the CDR3: TGTGCTCTTGGGGATCAGGAGCCTACAAATCTGGGGCCAGAGTACACCGATAAACTCATCTTT.

This clone was seen more than once but under ten times. V is TRDV1 and J is TRDJ1, with 9 nucleotides matching TRDD2. The CDR3 extends over 18 amino acids. Germline assignment: CDR1 TSWWSYY and CDR2 QGS. V dropped 0 bases and J dropped 0; count of bases not matched to a gene: 8. The CDR3, as DNA: TGTGCTCTTGGGGAACTGACCTTCCTACGCCCCTACACCGATAAACTCATCTTT. This encodes CALGELTFLRPYTDKLIF.

The chain carries TRDV1 and TRDJ1; D gene unclear. Germline V CDR1 and CDR2: TSWWSYY, QGS. Deletions cut 3 bases from V and 2 bases from J, with 10 bases between. This CDR3 has 14 amino acids. The CDR3 DNA reads as TGTGCTCTTGGGGATCCAGAGGGGACCGATAAACTCATCTTT. Translated: CALGDPEGTDKLIF.

This clone turned up a few times. The chain combines TRDV1 with TRDJ1; 9 bases are shared with TRDD3. CDR1 is TSWWSYY and CDR2 is QGS in the germline V gene. Germline trimming cut 2 bases from V and 0 bases from J; bases unmatched to any gene: 16. The CDR3 extends over 20 amino acids. The CDR3 coding sequence is TGTGCTCTTGGGGAATCCCCGGTTTTGGCTGGGGATACGTACACCGATAAACTCATCTTT. Its translation is CALGESPVLAGDTYTDKLIF.

This clone showed up just a few times. The V gene is TRDV1, the J gene TRDJ1; 8 bases map to TRDD3. CDR1 and CDR2 (germline): TSWWSYY, QGS. The CDR3 is 20 amino acids. Trimming cost V 0 bases and J 3 bases; bases outside gene matches: 18. The CDR3 nucleotides read TGTGCTCTTGGGGAACTCGCCCCTGGGGGAATATTCACCCTATCCGATAAACTCATCTTT. Encoded protein: CALGELAPGGIFTLSDKLIF.

This clone was seen more than once but under ten times. This chain joins TRDV1 and TRDJ1; 13 nucleotides agree with TRDD3. CDR1 is TSWWSYY and CDR2 is QGS in the germline V gene. The CDR3 runs 20 residues. V was clipped by 3 bases and J by 3 bases; unmatched bases: 16. CDR3 sequence: CALGDPHTLGDTRVSDKLIF. The CDR3 region has the DNA TGTGCTCTTGGGGACCCCCACACACTGGGGGATACGCGTGTATCCGATAAACTCATCTTT.

This clone was recorded a few times. This chain connects TRDV1 to TRDJ1; 9 bases agree with TRDD3. The CDR3 extends over 22 amino acids. V trimming: 2 bases; J trimming: 2 bases; junction bases outside the gene matches: 24. The V gene's germline CDR1 is TSWWSYY and CDR2 QGS. The CDR3 DNA reads TGTGCTCTTGGGGAATCATCATTAAGATCGTACTGGGGGACGCTCACAACCGATAAACTCATCTTT. Translated, it gives CALGESSLRSYWGTLTTDKLIF.

This clone was seen a few times. The rearrangement uses TRDV1 and TRDJ1; D not resolved. The CDR3 extends over 19 amino acids. V gave up 3 bases and J gave up 0 bases, with 23 bases separating them. The germline V gene has CDR1 TSWWSYY and CDR2 QGS. CDR3 nucleotide sequence: TGTGCTCTTGGGGACTTTTTCCACCGGCTAATGCCGTACACCGATAAACTCATCTTT. Encoded protein: CALGDFFHRLMPYTDKLIF.

This clone was detected only a few times. V is TRDV1 and J is TRDJ1; TRDD3 matches 8 bases. This CDR3 region has 21 residues. The junction had 22 bases not matched to a gene; V was cut back by 3 bases and J by 1 base. The V gene's germline CDR1 is TSWWSYY and CDR2 QGS. The CDR3 coding sequence is TGTGCTCTTGGGGACCCGGGGCCTTCTTTCCGTACTGGGGGCTTCACCGATAAACTCATCTTT. Protein sequence: CALGDPGPSFRTGGFTDKLIF.

By share, this clone ranks as medium-sized. The rearrangement uses TRDV2 and TRDJ1; D gene unclear. The CDR3 covers 13 residues. Germline V gives CDR1 GEAIGNYY, CDR2 EKD. The germline V and J ends were trimmed by 2 bases and 4 bases, with 10 bases remaining between them. CDR3 residues: CACDIFRCDKLIF. The CDR3 DNA follows: TGTGCCTGTGACATATTCCGTTGCGATAAACTCATCTTT.

There are a few counts of this clone. The rearrangement links TRDV1 to TRDJ1, with 10 bases that match TRDD3. The V gene end was trimmed by 1 base and the J gene end by 1 base; junction bases not matched to a gene: 24. This CDR3 is built from 23 residues. CDR1 is TSWWSYY, CDR2 QGS, per germline. The CDR3 spells CALGEPYFPTRTGGSSGTDKLIF. The CDR3 nucleotides are TGTGCTCTTGGGGAACCGTATTTTCCTACCCGTACTGGGGGATCCTCAGGCACCGATAAACTCATCTTT.

This chain links TRDV1 with TRDJ1, with TRDD3 matching 12 bases. The J gene was missing in TCRdb and was found by matching the end of the DNA to germline. The CDR3 extends over 20 amino acids. With 2 bases clipped from V and 1 base from J, the junction kept 14 bases outside the gene matches. Germline V gene sequence: CDR1 TSWWSYY, CDR2 QGS. In DNA, the CDR3 is TGTGCTCTTGGGGAAGCCCTACTGGGGGATACTGGTTTGGGCACCGATAAACTCATCTTT. Its protein is CALGEALLGDTGLGTDKLIF.